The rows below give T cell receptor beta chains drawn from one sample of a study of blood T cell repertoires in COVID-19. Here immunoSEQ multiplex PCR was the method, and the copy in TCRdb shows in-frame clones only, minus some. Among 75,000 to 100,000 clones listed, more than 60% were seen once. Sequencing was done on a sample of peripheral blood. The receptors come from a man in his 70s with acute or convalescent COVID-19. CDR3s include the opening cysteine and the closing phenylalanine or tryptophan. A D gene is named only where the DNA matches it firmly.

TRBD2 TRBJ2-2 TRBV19 CASSIERGAPAGELFF
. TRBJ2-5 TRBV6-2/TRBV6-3 CASSPSDETQYF
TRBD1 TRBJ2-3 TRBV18 CASSLGRKGTGADTQYF
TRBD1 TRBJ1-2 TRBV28 CATNRGPYGYTF
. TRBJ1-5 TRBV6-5 CASSYGQYNQPQHF
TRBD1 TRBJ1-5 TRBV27 CASSVDRDSNQPQHF
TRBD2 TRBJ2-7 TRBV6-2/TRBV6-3 CASSYSRVTSGSPLSYEQYF
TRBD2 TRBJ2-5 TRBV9 CASSPGTSGGWQTQYF
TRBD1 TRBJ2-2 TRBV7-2 CASSFYRGLGGELFF
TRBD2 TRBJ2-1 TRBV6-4 CASSELAGDYNEQFF
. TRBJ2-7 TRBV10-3 CAISELLGEQYF
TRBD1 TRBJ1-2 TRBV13 CASRQGGNYGYTF
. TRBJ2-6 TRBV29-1 CSVAGAGANVLTF
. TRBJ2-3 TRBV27 CASSLSLATDTQYF
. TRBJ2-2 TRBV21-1 CASSNRGSGELFF
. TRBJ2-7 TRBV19 CASSMGPASYEQYF
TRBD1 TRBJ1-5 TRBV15 CATSRATGVYQPQHF
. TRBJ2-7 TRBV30 CAWSPTRGTVYEQYF
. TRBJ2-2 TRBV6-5 CASSYALPRTGELFF
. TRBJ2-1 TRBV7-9 CATEEQFF
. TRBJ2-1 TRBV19 CASRNGTGRGRGSGIEQFF
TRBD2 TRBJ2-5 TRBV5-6 CASSLLAGGRETQYF